The clone carrying this T cell receptor beta chain turned up a few times. What it binds is unknown. MiXCR, applied by TCRdb to the 5' RACE reads, yields one record per CDR3 protein. The repertoire includes over 400,000 distinct CDR3 sequences, around a quarter of them detected once, and about 12% sits in the top ten. V dropped 6 bases and J dropped 5 bases, with 11 bases sitting between them. This CDR3 has 12 amino acids. Germline V gene data show CDR1 as ENHRY and CDR2 as SYGVKD. The sample is drawn from a study of T-cell memory formation after mild COVID-19. Broader study findings: Memory sampled before infection contained some responding clones, suggesting cross-reactive memory joined.

This receptor was obtained from an adult woman who had mild COVID-19 (a few samples of this study predate the infection). Cell type and time point are not known. The chain has TRBV10-3 and TRBJ2-7; D is uncertain. The source material was PBMCs or a T cell subset sorted from them (not recorded which). The CDR3 loop reads CAIRTTRNEQYF. The DNA for the CDR3 is TGTGCCATCAGGACAACCCGGAACGAGCAGTACTTC.